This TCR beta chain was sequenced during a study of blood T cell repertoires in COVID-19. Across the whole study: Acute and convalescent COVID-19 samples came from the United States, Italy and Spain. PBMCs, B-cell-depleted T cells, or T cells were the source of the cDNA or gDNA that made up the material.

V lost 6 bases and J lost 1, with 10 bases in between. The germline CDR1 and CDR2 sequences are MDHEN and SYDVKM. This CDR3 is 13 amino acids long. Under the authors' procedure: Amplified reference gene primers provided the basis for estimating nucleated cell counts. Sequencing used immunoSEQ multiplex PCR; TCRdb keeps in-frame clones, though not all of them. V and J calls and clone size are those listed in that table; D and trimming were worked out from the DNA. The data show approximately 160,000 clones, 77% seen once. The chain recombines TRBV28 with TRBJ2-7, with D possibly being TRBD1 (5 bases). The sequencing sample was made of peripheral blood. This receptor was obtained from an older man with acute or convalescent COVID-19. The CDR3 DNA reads TGTGCCAGCAGAATAGGGGTTTCCTACGAGCAGTACTTC. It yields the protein CASRIGVSYEQYF.